This T cell receptor beta chain is from a study of T cell repertoires in cytomegalovirus infection. Looking at the study overall: Public TCR beta signatures provided an indication of both CMV infection and a matching HLA type.

For this clonotype: Its specificity is unknown.

TCRdb recomputed calls from the reads with MiXCR, one row per CDR3 protein. The data contain 150,000 to 200,000 distinct CDR3 sequences, 15% to 20% of them singletons. V lost 7 bases and J lost 8, with 20 bases in between. Germline CDR1 and CDR2: LNHDA and SQIVND (reference sequence). This CDR3 contains 14 residues. The study's findings and limits: Of the TCR beta families, the public ones yielded a cumulative frequency that identified carriers of CMV plus the relevant HLA. Across the ex vivo response, the dominant clonotypes were HLA-C-restricted CMV-specific TCR beta clonotypes.

Specimen: PBMCs. This chain connects TRBV19 to TRBJ1-2; D may be TRBD1 (6 bases). This sequence originates from a human donor in good health (CMV status not recorded). Some clones in this sample may be carry-over from other donors' samples. CDR3: CASMSGGRRKGYTF. CDR3 nucleotides: TGTGCCAGTATGTCGGGGGGCAGGAGGAAAGGCTACACCTTC. Full variable domain (rest looked up from reference TRBV19 and TRBJ1-2): DGGITQSPKYLFRKEGQNVTLSCEQNLNHDAMYWYRQDPGQGLRLIYYSQIVNDFQKGDIAEGYSVSREKKESFPLTVTSAQKNPTAFYLCASMSGGRRKGYTFGSGTRLTVV.